This T cell receptor beta chain was observed in a study of cytomegalovirus exposure and HLA in healthy donors. Points from the study as a whole: Association of a missense DCLRE1C variant with TCR beta V- and J-gene trimming was reported in a later analysis.

Among the donors, all were healthy bone marrow donors. Donors were nominally healthy when sampled, though unrecorded immune exposures were likely. CDR1 and CDR2 from the germline V gene are SQVTM and ANQGSEA. CDR3 length: 15 residues. V dropped 7 bases and J dropped 4; count of bases not matched to a gene: 10. A word on this clone: Its antigen is unknown.

This PCR relied on a set of 60 Vbeta primers and 13 Jbeta primers. Clones were sequenced by immunoSEQ multiplex PCR, and TCRdb holds only the in-frame ones, with some missing. The sample holds approximately 170,000 clones, 65% to 75% seen once. The TCR comes from a girl between 5 and 17 years old in good health and CMV-seronegative. The chain joins TRBV29-1 to TRBJ1-4; TRBD1 matches at 9 bases. Sequencing used PBMCs. CDR3 amino acids: CSAHGMGQGNEKLFF. CDR3 bases: TGCAGCGCCCACGGGATGGGACAGGGTAATGAAAAACTGTTTTTT.